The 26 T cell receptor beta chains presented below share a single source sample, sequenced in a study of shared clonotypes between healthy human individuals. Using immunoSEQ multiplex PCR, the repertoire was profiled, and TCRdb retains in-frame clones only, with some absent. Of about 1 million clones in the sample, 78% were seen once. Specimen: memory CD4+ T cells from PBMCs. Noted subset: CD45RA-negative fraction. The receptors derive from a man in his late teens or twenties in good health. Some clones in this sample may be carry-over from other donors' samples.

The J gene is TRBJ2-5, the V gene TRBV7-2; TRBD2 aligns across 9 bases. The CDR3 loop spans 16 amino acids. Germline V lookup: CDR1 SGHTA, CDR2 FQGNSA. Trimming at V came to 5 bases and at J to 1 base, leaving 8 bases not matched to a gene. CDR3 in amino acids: CASSPAGGRRQETQYF. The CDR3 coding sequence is TGTGCCAGCAGCCCGGCGGGGGGGCGTCGCCAAGAGACCCAGTACTTC. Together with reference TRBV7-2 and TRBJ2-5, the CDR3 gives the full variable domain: GAGVSQSPSNKVTEKGKDVELRCDPISGHTALYWYRQSLGQGLEFLIYFQGNSAPDKSGLPSDRFSAERTGGSVSTLTIQRTQQEDSAVYLCASSPAGGRRQETQYFGPGTRLLVL.

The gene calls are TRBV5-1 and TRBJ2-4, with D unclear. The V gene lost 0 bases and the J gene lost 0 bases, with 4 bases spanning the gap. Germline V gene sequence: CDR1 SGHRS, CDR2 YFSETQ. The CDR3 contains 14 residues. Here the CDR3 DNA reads TGCGCCAGCAGCTTGGGCTCAGCCAAAAACATTCAGTACTTC. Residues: CASSLGSAKNIQYF.

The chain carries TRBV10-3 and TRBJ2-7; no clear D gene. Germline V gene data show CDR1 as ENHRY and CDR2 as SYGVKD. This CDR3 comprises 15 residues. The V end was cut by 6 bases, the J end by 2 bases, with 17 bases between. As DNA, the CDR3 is TGTGCCATCAGCGAAGGCCCCTTGTCAACCTACGAGCAGTACTTC. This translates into CAISEGPLSTYEQYF.

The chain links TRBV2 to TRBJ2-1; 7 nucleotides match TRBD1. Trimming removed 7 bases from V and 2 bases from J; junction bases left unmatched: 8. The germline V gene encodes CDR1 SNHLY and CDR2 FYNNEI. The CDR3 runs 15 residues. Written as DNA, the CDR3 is TGTGCCAGCACCCCCGGACAGGCCCCCTACAATGAGCAGTTCTTC. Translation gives CASTPGQAPYNEQFF. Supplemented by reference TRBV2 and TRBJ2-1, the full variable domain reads EPEVTQTPSHQVTQMGQEVILRCVPISNHLYFYWYRQILGQKVEFLVSFYNNEISEKSEIFDDQFSVERPDGSNFTLKIRSTKLEDSAMYFCASTPGQAPYNEQFFGPGTRLTVL.

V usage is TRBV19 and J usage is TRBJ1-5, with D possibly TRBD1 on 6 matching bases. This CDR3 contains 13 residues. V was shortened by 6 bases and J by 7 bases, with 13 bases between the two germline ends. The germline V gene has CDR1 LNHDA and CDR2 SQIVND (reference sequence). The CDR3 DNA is TGTGCCAGTAGGGGGCAGGGGCACCAGCCCCAGCATTTT. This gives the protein CASRGQGHQPQHF.

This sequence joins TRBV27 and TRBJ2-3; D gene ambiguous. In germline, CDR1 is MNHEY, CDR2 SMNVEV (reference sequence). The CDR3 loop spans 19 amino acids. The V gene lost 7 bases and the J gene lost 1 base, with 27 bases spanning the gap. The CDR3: CASKPNFAAYRGGTDTQYF. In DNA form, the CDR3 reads TGTGCCAGCAAGCCTAACTTTGCCGCATATCGCGGTGGCACAGATACGCAGTATTTT.

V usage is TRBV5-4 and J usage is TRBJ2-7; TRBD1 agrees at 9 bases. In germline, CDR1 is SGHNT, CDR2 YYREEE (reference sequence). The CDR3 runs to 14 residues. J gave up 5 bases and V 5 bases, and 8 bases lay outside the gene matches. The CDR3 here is CASRERDRDHEQYF. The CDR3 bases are TGTGCCAGCAGGGAGAGGGACAGGGACCACGAGCAGTACTTC. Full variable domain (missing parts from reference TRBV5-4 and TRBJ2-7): ETGVTQSPTHLIKTRGQQVTLRCSSQSGHNTVSWYQQALGQGPQFIFQYYREEENGRGNFPPRFSGLQFPNYSSELNVNALELDDSALYLCASRERDRDHEQYFGPGTRLTVT.

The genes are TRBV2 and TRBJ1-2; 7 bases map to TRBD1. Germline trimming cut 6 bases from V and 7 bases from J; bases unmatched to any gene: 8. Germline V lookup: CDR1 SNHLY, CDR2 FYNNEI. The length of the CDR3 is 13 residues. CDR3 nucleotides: TGTGCCAGCAGGAGGACAGGCCAGACTGGCTACACCTTC. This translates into CASRRTGQTGYTF.

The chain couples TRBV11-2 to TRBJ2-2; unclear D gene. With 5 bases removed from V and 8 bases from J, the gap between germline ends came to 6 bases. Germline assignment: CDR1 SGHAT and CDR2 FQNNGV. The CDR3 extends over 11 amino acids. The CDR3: CASSAKGELFF. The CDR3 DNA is TGTGCCAGCAGCGCCAAGGGGGAGCTGTTTTTT.

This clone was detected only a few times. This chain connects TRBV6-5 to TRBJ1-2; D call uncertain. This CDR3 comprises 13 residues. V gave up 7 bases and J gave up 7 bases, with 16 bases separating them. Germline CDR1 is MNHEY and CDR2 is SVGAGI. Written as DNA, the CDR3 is TGTGCCAGCACCCAGATTTGGACGGCTGGCTACACCTTC. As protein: CASTQIWTAGYTF.

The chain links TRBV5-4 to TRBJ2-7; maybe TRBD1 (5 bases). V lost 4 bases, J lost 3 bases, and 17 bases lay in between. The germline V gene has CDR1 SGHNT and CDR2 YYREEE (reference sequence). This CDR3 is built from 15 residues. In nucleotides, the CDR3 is TGTGCCAGCAGCAACCTAGTGGCGGACAACTACGAGCAGTACTTC. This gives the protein CASSNLVADNYEQYF.

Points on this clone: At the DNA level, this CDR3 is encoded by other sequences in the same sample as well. The CDR3 spells CSVEGRGQSYGYTF. The CDR3 nucleotides read TGCAGCGTTGAAGGGCGGGGACAGAGCTATGGCTACACCTTC. The J gene is TRBJ1-2, the V gene TRBV29-1; TRBD1 matches at 7 bases. Germline loops: CDR1 SQVTM, CDR2 ANQGSEA. V shed 1 base, J shed 4 bases, and the junction held 6 bases outside the gene matches. The CDR3 contains 14 residues.

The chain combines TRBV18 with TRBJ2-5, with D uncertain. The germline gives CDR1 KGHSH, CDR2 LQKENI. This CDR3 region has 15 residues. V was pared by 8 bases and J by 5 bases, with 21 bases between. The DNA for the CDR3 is TGTGCCAGCACCGACTTAAGTGGGGTCGGGGAGACCCAGTACTTC. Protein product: CASTDLSGVGETQYF. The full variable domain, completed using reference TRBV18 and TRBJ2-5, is NAGVMQNPRHLVRRRGQEARLRCSPMKGHSHVYWYRQLPEEGLKFMVYLQKENIIDESGMPKERFSAEFPKEGPSILRIQQVVRGDSAAYFCASTDLSGVGETQYFGPGTRLLVL.

CDR3 protein: CSARDVQQYF. In DNA, the CDR3 is TGCAGTGCTAGGGACGTGCAGCAGTACTTC. The chain has TRBV20-1 and TRBJ2-7; D is ambiguous. Germline loops: CDR1 DFQATT, CDR2 SNEGSKA (reference sequence). CDR3 length: 10 amino acids. Between the trimmed V and J ends, which lost 3 bases and 8 bases, there was a span of 8 bases.

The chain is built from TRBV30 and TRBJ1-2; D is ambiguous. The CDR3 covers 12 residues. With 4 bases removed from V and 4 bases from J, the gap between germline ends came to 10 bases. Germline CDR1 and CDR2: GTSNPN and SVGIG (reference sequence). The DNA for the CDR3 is TGTGCCTGGACAAGGGAGGGCTATGGCTACACCTTC. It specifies CAWTREGYGYTF.

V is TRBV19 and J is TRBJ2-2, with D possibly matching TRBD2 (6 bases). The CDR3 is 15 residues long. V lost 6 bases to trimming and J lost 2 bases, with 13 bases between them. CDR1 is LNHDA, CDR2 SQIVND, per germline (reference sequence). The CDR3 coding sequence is TGTGCCAGTAGGGCGGCGCGGGATAACACCGGGGAGCTGTTTTTT. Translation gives CASRAARDNTGELFF.

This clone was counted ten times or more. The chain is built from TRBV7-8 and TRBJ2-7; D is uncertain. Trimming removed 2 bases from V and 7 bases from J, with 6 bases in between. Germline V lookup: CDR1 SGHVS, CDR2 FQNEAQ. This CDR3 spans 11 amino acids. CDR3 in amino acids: CASSLQEEQYF. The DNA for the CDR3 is TGTGCCAGCAGCTTACAGGAAGAGCAGTACTTC.

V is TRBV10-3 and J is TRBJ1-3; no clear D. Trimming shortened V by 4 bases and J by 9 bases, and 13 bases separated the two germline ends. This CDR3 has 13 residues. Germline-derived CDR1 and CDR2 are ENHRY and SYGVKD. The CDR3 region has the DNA TGTGCCATCAGTGCTAAGGACTTGGGCACCATATATTTT. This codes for CAISAKDLGTIYF.

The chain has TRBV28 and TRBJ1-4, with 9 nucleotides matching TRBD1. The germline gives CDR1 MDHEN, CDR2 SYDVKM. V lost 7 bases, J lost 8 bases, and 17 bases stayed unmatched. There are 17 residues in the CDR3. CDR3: CASTAPGQGQGWEKLFF. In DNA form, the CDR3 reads TGTGCCAGCACAGCGCCCGGTCAGGGACAGGGCTGGGAAAAACTGTTTTTT. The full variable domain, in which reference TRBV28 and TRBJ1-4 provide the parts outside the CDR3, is DVKVTQSSRYLVKRTGEKVFLECVQDMDHENMFWYRQDPGLGLRLIYFSYDVKMKEKGDIPEGYSVSREKKERFSLILESASTNQTSMYLCASTAPGQGQGWEKLFFGSGTQLSVL.

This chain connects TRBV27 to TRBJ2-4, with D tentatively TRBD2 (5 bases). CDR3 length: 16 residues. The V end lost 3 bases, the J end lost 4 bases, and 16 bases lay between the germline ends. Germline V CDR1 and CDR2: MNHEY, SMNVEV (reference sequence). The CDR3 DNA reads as TGTGCCAGCAGTTTTGGAAGAGCGGAAATTAAAAACATTCAGTACTTC. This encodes CASSFGRAEIKNIQYF.

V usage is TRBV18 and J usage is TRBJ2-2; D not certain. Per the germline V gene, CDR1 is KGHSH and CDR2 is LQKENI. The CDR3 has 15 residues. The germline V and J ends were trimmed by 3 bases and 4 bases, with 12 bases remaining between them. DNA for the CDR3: TGTGCCAGCTCACCTACCGAGACGGGCACCGGGGAGCTGTTTTTT. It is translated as CASSPTETGTGELFF. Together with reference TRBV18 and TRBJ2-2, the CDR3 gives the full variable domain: NAGVMQNPRHLVRRRGQEARLRCSPMKGHSHVYWYRQLPEEGLKFMVYLQKENIIDESGMPKERFSAEFPKEGPSILRIQQVVRGDSAAYFCASSPTETGTGELFFGEGSRLTVL.

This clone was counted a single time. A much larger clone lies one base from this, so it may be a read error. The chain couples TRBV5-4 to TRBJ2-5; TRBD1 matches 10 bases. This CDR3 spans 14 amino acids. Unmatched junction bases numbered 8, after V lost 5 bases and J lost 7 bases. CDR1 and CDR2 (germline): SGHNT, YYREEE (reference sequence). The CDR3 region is CASRSGTGVGTQYF. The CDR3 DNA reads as TGTGCCAGCAGGTCAGGGACAGGGGTAGGGACCCAGTACTTC.

The CDR3 region is CSVEDPSTSGSTDTQYF. CDR3 DNA sequence: TGCAGCGTTGAAGATCCGTCGACTAGCGGCAGCACAGATACGCAGTATTTT. V gene TRBV29-1 combines with J gene TRBJ2-3; TRBD2 agrees at 9 bases. The J segment lost 0 bases and the V segment lost 0 bases, leaving 7 bases of the junction unmatched. CDR1 and CDR2 (germline): SQVTM, ANQGSEA. There are 17 residues in the CDR3.

The CDR3 loop reads CASSPTPGETQYF. The CDR3 DNA sequence: TGCGCCAGCAGCCCGACGCCGGGAGAGACCCAGTACTTC. The gene calls are TRBV5-1 and TRBJ2-5; D is unclear. Trimming removed 4 bases from V and 4 bases from J, with 11 bases in between. The CDR3 extends over 13 amino acids. Germline V gene lookup returns CDR1 SGHRS and CDR2 YFSETQ.

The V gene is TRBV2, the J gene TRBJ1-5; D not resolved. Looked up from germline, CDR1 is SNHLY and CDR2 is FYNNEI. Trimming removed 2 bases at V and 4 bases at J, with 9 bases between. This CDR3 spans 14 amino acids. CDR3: CASSERGQNQPQHF. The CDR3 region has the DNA TGTGCCAGCAGTGAACGTGGGCAAAATCAGCCCCAGCATTTT.

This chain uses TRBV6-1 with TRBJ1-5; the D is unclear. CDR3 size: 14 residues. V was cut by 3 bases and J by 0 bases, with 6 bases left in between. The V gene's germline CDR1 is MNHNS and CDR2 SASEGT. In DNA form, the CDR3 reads TGTGCCAGCAGTGACAAGGGTAGCAATCAGCCCCAGCATTTT. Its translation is CASSDKGSNQPQHF.